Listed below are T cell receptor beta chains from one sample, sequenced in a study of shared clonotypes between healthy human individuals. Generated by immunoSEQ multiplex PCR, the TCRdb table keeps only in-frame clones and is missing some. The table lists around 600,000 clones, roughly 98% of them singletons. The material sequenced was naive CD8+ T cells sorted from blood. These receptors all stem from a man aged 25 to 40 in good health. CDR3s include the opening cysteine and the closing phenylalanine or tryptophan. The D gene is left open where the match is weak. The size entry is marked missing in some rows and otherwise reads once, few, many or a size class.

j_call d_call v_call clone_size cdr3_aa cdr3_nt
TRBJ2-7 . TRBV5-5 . CASSSQGEQYF TGTGCCAGCAGCTCCCAGGGAGAGCAGTACTTC
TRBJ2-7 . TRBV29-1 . CSVENRERYEQYF TGCAGCGTTGAAAACAGGGAACGCTACGAGCAGTACTTC
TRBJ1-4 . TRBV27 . CASTRPHKRATNEKLFF TGTGCCAGCACCCGCCCCCATAAACGGGCAACTAATGAAAAACTGTTTTTT
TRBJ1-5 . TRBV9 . CASSAHGNQPQHF TGTGCCAGCAGCGCCCATGGCAATCAGCCCCAGCATTTT
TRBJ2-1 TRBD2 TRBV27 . CASSRLAGGRRNFGEQFF TGTGCCAGCAGTAGACTAGCGGGAGGTCGTAGGAATTTCGGTGAGCAGTTCTTC
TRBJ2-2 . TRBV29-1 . CSVLPPQGLFPGELFF TGCAGCGTTTTACCCCCTCAGGGGTTATTTCCCGGGGAGCTGTTTTTT
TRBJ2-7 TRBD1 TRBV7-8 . CASSPPGQHSYEQYF TGTGCCAGCAGCCCTCCGGGACAGCACTCCTACGAGCAGTACTTC
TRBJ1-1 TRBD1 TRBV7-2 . CASSSRTGMDTEAFF TGTGCCAGCAGCTCCAGGACAGGGATGGACACTGAAGCTTTCTTT
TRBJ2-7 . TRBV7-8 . CASSSNSYEQYF TGTGCCAGCAGCAGCAACAGCTACGAGCAGTACTTC
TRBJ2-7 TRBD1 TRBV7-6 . CASSEGLTGETYEQYF TGTGCCAGCAGCGAGGGACTGACAGGGGAGACCTACGAGCAGTACTTC
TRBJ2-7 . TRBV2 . CASGGTYEQYF TGTGCCAGCGGAGGAACCTACGAGCAGTACTTC
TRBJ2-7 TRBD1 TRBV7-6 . CASSSTGSYEQYF TGTGCCAGCAGCTCGACAGGGTCCTACGAGCAGTACTTC
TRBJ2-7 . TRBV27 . CASSLSAGRSYEQYF TGTGCCAGCAGTTTATCCGCAGGGAGATCCTACGAGCAGTACTTC
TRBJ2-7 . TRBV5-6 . CASSLEGWGTHEQYF TGTGCCAGCAGCTTGGAGGGATGGGGGACCCACGAGCAGTACTTC
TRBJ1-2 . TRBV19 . CATEDRDGYTF TGTGCCACCGAGGACCGAGATGGCTACACCTTC
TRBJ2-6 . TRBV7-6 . CASSLGAGLNVLTF TGTGCCAGCAGCTTGGGGGCAGGACTTAACGTCCTGACTTTC
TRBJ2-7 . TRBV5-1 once CASSRDFYEQYF TGCGCCAGCAGCCGGGACTTCTACGAGCAGTACTTC
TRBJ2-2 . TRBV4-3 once CASSSHSAGELFF TGCGCCAGCAGCTCCCACTCCGCCGGGGAGCTGTTTTTT
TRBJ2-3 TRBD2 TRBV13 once CASSKTLGTRTDTQYF TGTGCCAGCAGCAAGACCCTCGGGACTAGGACAGATACGCAGTATTTT
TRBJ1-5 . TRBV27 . CASSALAGNQPQHF TGTGCCAGCAGCGCCCTAGCGGGCAATCAGCCCCAGCATTTT
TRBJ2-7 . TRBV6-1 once CASSETGIREQYF TGTGCCAGCAGTGAAACAGGGATAAGGGAGCAGTACTTC
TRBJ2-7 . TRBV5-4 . CASATSAGYEQYF TGTGCCAGCGCTACTTCGGCGGGCTACGAGCAGTACTTC
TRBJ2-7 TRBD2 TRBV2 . CASIGGRAITYEQYF TGTGCCAGCATCGGTGGGAGGGCGATAACCTACGAGCAGTACTTC
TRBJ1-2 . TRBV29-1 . CSVELGDYGYTF TGCAGCGTTGAATTGGGGGACTATGGCTACACCTTC
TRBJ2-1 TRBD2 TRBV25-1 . CASSGGTSGRGYNEQFF TGTGCCAGCAGTGGAGGGACTAGCGGGAGGGGCTACAATGAGCAGTTCTTC
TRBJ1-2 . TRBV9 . CASSVAPYGYTF TGTGCCAGCAGCGTGGCCCCCTATGGCTACACCTTC
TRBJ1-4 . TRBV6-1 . CASSEGVATNEKLFF TGTGCCAGCAGTGAAGGGGTTGCAACTAATGAAAAACTGTTTTTT
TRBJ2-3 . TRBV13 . CASSLARGGPSDTQYF TGTGCCAGCAGCTTAGCGCGGGGAGGACCATCAGATACGCAGTATTTT
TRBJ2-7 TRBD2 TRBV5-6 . CASSRSRELGYEQYF TGTGCCAGCAGTCGATCGCGGGAGTTAGGCTACGAGCAGTACTTC
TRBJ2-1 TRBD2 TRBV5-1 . CASSAWTSGGVDEQFF TGCGCCAGCAGCGCATGGACTAGCGGAGGCGTAGATGAGCAGTTCTTC
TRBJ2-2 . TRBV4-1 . CASSQSGSRGELFF TGCGCCAGCAGCCAGTCTGGCAGCCGAGGGGAGCTGTTTTTT
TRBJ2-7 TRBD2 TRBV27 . CASSSASGRSGYEQYF TGTGCCAGCAGTTCGGCTAGCGGGAGGTCGGGCTACGAGCAGTACTTC
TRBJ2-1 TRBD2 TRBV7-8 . CASSSTPTSGYNEQFF TGTGCCAGCAGCTCGACCCCGACTAGCGGATACAATGAGCAGTTCTTC
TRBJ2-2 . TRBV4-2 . CASSPPRAARGTGELFF TGTGCCAGCAGCCCTCCGAGGGCAGCGCGAGGGACCGGGGAGCTGTTTTTT
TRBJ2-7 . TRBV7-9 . CASSATDSSYEQYF TGTGCCAGCAGCGCTACGGACTCCTCCTACGAGCAGTACTTC
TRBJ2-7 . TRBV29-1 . CSVEWAGDGYEQYF TGCAGCGTTGAGTGGGCAGGGGACGGCTACGAGCAGTACTTC
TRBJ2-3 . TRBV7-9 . CASSLVLGADTQYF TGTGCCAGCAGCTTAGTTCTGGGGGCAGATACGCAGTATTTT
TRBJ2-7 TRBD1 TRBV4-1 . CASSPTLGQGAYEQYF TGCGCCAGCAGCCCAACATTAGGACAGGGGGCCTACGAGCAGTACTTC
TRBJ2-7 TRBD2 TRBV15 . CATSRGGTDKHSYEQYF TGTGCCACCAGCAGGGGAGGGACTGACAAGCACTCCTACGAGCAGTACTTC
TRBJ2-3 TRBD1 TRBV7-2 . CASSLARGQGADTQYF TGTGCCAGCAGCTTAGCTCGCGGACAGGGGGCAGATACGCAGTATTTT
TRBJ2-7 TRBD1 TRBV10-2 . CASRGQGATYEQYF TGCGCCAGCAGAGGACAGGGGGCTACCTACGAGCAGTACTTC
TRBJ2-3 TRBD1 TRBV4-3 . CASSQDGQGGLNTQYF TGCGCCAGCAGCCAAGACGGACAGGGGGGGTTGAATACGCAGTATTTT
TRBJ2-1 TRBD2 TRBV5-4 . CASREGTSGIRSYNEQFF TGTGCCAGCAGGGAGGGGACTAGCGGTATAAGGTCCTACAATGAGCAGTTCTTC
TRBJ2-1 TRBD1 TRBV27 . CASSLNRGNEQFF TGTGCCAGCAGTTTAAACAGGGGCAATGAGCAGTTCTTC
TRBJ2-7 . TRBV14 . CASSQVGGLFSYEQYF TGTGCCAGCAGCCAAGTGGGAGGTTTATTCAGCTACGAGCAGTACTTC
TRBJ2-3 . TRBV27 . CASSSSLGWTDTQYF TGTGCCAGCAGTTCCTCCTTGGGGTGGACAGATACGCAGTATTTT
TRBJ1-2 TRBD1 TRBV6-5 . CASSYSTGDGYTF TGTGCCAGCAGTTACTCGACAGGGGATGGCTACACCTTC